The subject of this entry is one T cell receptor (beta chain). Its antigen remains unknown. Assay: immunoSEQ multiplex PCR; the TCRdb copy retains only in-frame clones and omits some. The sample yields about 64,000 clones, just over 90% seen once. The data were obtained in a study of T cell responses to AZD1222 COVID-19 vaccine. Whole-study findings and limits: Possibly, clonal diversity was underestimated; donors were largely white British and included more females. Seropositive AZD1222 recipients at baseline numbered only five to seven.

Sample: peripheral blood, taken 28 days after the second dose of the MenACWY control vaccine. The source of this sequence is an adult who received the MenACWY meningococcal vaccine as a control.

The CDR3 loop reads CASSAGPSNQPQHF. The CDR3 DNA sequence: TGTGCCAGCAGTGCAGGTCCAAGCAATCAGCCCCAGCATTTT. This rearrangement joins TRBV25-1 to TRBJ1-5, with D unresolved. The CDR3 sequence is 14 residues long. Trimming took off 4 bases at V and 1 base at J, with 8 bases between the two ends. Germline CDR1 is MGHDK and CDR2 is SYGVNS. Combining the CDR3 with reference TRBV25-1 and TRBJ1-5 gives the whole variable domain EADIYQTPRYLVIGTGKKITLECSQTMGHDKMYWYQQDPGMELHLIHYSYGVNSTEKGDLSSESTVSRIRTEHFPLTLESARPSHTSQYLCASSAGPSNQPQHFGDGTRLSIL.